Below, 21 T cell receptor beta chains from the same sample are listed, as sequenced in a study of human T cells and chemical hapten exposure. TCRdb called the RACE reads again in MiXCR, with one record for every CDR3 protein. The table shows some 52,000 distinct CDR3 sequences, with roughly 11% occurring only once. Time point reported: patch test 1, 2 weeks after DPC sensitization. Noted treatment: therapeutic diphenylcyclopropenone sensitization with weekly scalp DPC. It was from unfractionated whole blood that total RNA was extracted. The material sequenced was whole blood, taken in connection with sensitization to the hapten diphenylcyclopropenone (DPC). These TCRs come from a woman between 40 and 50 years old with alopecia areata. Some clones in this sample may be carry-over from other donors' samples.

CDR3 sequence reads: CASSLDIYEQYF. The CDR3 coding sequence is TGTGCCAGCAGCTTGGATATATACGAGCAGTACTTC. This chain links TRBV5-6 with TRBJ2-7, with D unclear. Trimming pared 0 bases from V and 4 bases from J, leaving 5 bases between. The CDR3 is made up of 12 amino acids. In germline, CDR1 is SGHDT, CDR2 YYEEEE. Variable domain in full (rest from reference TRBV5-6 and TRBJ2-7): DAGVTQSPTHLIKTRGQQVTLRCSPKSGHDTVSWYQQALGQGPQFIFQYYEEEERQRGNFPDRFSGHQFPNYSSELNVNALLLGDSALYLCASSLDIYEQYFGPGTRLTVT.

This clonotype was seen at least ten times. CDR3 in amino acids: CASSSNSGGALETQYF. The CDR3 nucleotides read TGTGCCAGCAGCTCAAATAGCGGGGGGGCCCTCGAGACCCAGTACTTC. This rearrangement joins TRBV5-4 to TRBJ2-5; 11 bases line up with TRBD2. Germline V gene sequence: CDR1 SGHNT, CDR2 YYREEE (reference sequence). The junction had 9 bases not matched to a gene; V was cut back by 3 bases and J by 5 bases. The CDR3 is made up of 16 amino acids.

This clonotype showed up just a few times. The rearrangement uses TRBV5-6 and TRBJ1-2; tentatively, D is TRBD1 (6 bases). V shed 0 bases and J shed 6 bases, with 12 bases lying between them. The CDR3 covers 14 residues. Germline CDR1 reads SGHDT; CDR2 reads YYEEEE. CDR3 region: CASSLGQGKNGYTF. The DNA for the CDR3 is TGTGCCAGCAGCTTGGGTCAGGGGAAGAATGGCTACACCTTC.

This clonotype was recorded a few times. The CDR3 DNA reads as TGTGCCAGCGCTCGACAGAGAGACACCGGGGAGCTGTTTTTT. It specifies CASARQRDTGELFF. This chain uses TRBV6-4 with TRBJ2-2; weak D call: TRBD1 (5 bases). This CDR3 is 14 amino acids long. Germline CDR1 reads MRHNA; CDR2 reads SNTAGT. V lost 8 bases and J lost 3, with 13 bases in between.

In its sample, this clonotype was seen many times. The chain combines TRBV7-9 with TRBJ2-3, with D unresolved. This CDR3 has 13 residues. The germline V gene encodes CDR1 SEHNR and CDR2 FQNEAQ (reference sequence). V gave up 2 bases and J gave up 4 bases, with 7 bases separating them. This chain's CDR3 is CASSLRVSDTQYF. The DNA for the CDR3 is TGTGCCAGCAGCTTACGCGTTTCAGATACGCAGTATTTT.

The CDR3 protein is CASSPDRVDEKLFF. The CDR3 DNA follows: TGCGCCAGCAGCCCGGACAGGGTTGATGAAAAACTGTTTTTT. The genes are TRBV5-1 and TRBJ1-4, with 8 nucleotides matching TRBD1. The CDR3 contains 14 residues. Losses at the gene ends were 4 bases for V and 6 bases for J; bases not matched to a gene: 5. Germline loops: CDR1 SGHRS, CDR2 YFSETQ.

The chain is built from TRBV30 and TRBJ2-3, with TRBD2 matching over 13 bases. CDR3 length equals 17 residues. J lost 1 base, V lost 5 bases, and 9 bases had no gene match. The germline V gene encodes CDR1 GTSNPN and CDR2 SVGIG (reference sequence). The CDR3 sequence is CAWGTGLAGAGTDTQYF. The CDR3 coding sequence is TGTGCCTGGGGGACAGGACTAGCGGGAGCGGGCACAGATACGCAGTATTTT.

The table lists this clonotype with a few counts. The V call is TRBV23-1, the J call TRBJ2-1; tentative D call: TRBD1 (6 bases). TRBV23-1 is identified as an open reading frame with a role that is uncertain. The length of the CDR3 is 18 residues. V was clipped by 4 bases and J by 4 bases, with 23 bases between them. The CDR3 bases are TGCGCCAGCAGTCGCCCCAGGGGTTTCGGAGTAGGGTACAATGAGCAGTTCTTC. It codes for CASSRPRGFGVGYNEQFF.

The chain uses TRBV4-2 and TRBJ1-6; D ambiguous. The CDR3 totals 15 residues. The germline CDR1 and CDR2 sequences are LGHNA and YNFKEQ. Deletions cut 1 base from V and 5 bases from J, with 9 bases between. CDR3 sequence reads: CASSQAPADNSPLHF. In nucleotides, the CDR3 is TGTGCCAGCAGCCAAGCCCCAGCAGATAATTCACCCCTCCACTTT.

Many counts were recorded for this clonotype. This rearrangement joins TRBV5-4 to TRBJ2-7, with 8 bases lining up with TRBD1. Trimming took 3 bases from V and 3 from J; bases not matched to a gene: 8. This CDR3 comprises 15 residues. Germline CDR1 and CDR2: SGHNT and YYREEE (reference sequence). The CDR3 bases are TGTGCCAGCAGCTCTGGACAGGGAAGTAACTACGAGCAGTACTTC. Translated, it gives CASSSGQGSNYEQYF.

The table lists this clonotype with many counts. V gene TRBV10-1 combines with J gene TRBJ2-1, with D unresolved. Trimming left V 0 bases short and J 5 bases short, with 14 bases between. The V gene's germline CDR1 is WNHNN and CDR2 SYGVQD (reference sequence). The CDR3 consists of 16 residues. The CDR3 loop reads CASSESRGEFHNEQFF. DNA for the CDR3: TGCGCCAGCAGTGAGTCCAGAGGTGAATTCCACAATGAGCAGTTCTTC.

CDR3 bases: TGCGCCAGCAGCCAAGACCCAGGACCGACCATTAATTCACCCCTCCACTTT. Amino acid sequence: CASSQDPGPTINSPLHF. This sequence joins TRBV4-3 and TRBJ1-6; D remains unclear. In germline, CDR1 is LGHNA, CDR2 YSLEER. V dropped 0 bases and J dropped 6 bases, with 15 bases sitting between them. The CDR3 runs to 17 residues.

This clonotype has more than one count but fewer than ten. The rearrangement uses TRBV28 and TRBJ2-7; TRBD2 agrees at 7 bases. The CDR3 consists of 14 residues. The junction had 8 bases not matched to a gene; V was cut back by 8 bases and J by 1 base. Germline V gene lookup returns CDR1 MDHEN and CDR2 SYDVKM. The CDR3 coding sequence is TGTGCCAGCTCCTGGGGGGGAGGGTCCTACGAGCAGTACTTC. This translates into CASSWGGGSYEQYF.

This chain uses TRBV28 with TRBJ1-2; D is uncertain. CDR1 and CDR2 from the germline V gene are MDHEN and SYDVKM. V dropped 9 bases and J dropped 2 bases, with 13 bases sitting between them. The CDR3 is 13 residues long. Here the CDR3 DNA reads TGTGCCAGTTCCCAGTCAGCCAACTATGGCTACACCTTC. As protein: CASSQSANYGYTF.

This clonotype has at least ten counts. This sequence joins TRBV9 and TRBJ1-3; D is unclear. CDR3 length: 16 residues. Germline assignment: CDR1 SGDLS and CDR2 YYNGEE. Trimming removed 4 bases from V and 3 bases from J, with 17 bases in between. The CDR3 region is CASSNPLNEIGNTIYF. The DNA for the CDR3 is TGTGCCAGCAGCAACCCCCTGAATGAGATTGGAAACACCATATATTTT.

CDR3 in DNA: TGTGCCAGCAGCCGAGCCCCTAGCACAGATACGCAGTATTTT. Translated: CASSRAPSTDTQYF. This sequence joins TRBV3-1 and TRBJ2-3; D remains unclear. The length of the CDR3 is 14 residues. Germline assignment: CDR1 LGHDT and CDR2 YNNKEL (reference sequence). Trimming left V 4 bases short and J 0 bases short, with 8 bases between.

In this sample, this clonotype turned up many times. The chain uses TRBV12-3 or TRBV12-4 and TRBJ2-1, with TRBD2 matching 7 bases. Unmatched junction bases numbered 4, after V lost 3 bases and J lost 5 bases. CDR3 length equals 14 residues. CDR3 sequence: CASSFGLADNEQFF. CDR3 nucleotide sequence: TGTGCCAGCAGTTTTGGGCTAGCGGACAATGAGCAGTTCTTC.

In this sample, this clonotype turned up many times. This chain links TRBV3-1 with TRBJ2-1; 12 nucleotides agree with TRBD2. The CDR3 sequence is 14 residues long. The ends lost 5 bases at V and 6 bases at J; junction bases unmatched: 2. CDR1 is LGHDT and CDR2 is YNNKEL in the germline V gene (reference sequence). CDR3 DNA: TGTGCCAGCAGCGCGACTAGCGGGAGCAATGAGCAGTTCTTC. Translated, it gives CASSATSGSNEQFF.

V usage is TRBV28 and J usage is TRBJ1-1, with D perhaps matching TRBD1 (6 bases). CDR3 length: 12 residues. The germline CDR1 and CDR2 sequences are MDHEN and SYDVKM. V was trimmed by 3 bases and J by 10 bases, leaving 12 bases between them. In DNA form, the CDR3 reads TGTGCCAGCAGTTTGGCCCCCAGGGGAGCTTTCTTT. Translated, it gives CASSLAPRGAFF.

Ten or more counts support this clonotype. This chain joins TRBV29-1 and TRBJ1-3; D unclear. Trimming removed 5 bases from V and 0 bases from J, with 8 bases in between. CDR3 length: 13 amino acids. CDR1 is SQVTM and CDR2 is ANQGSEA in the germline V gene. The CDR3 region is CSVLPASGNTIYF. The CDR3 coding sequence is TGCAGCGTTCTACCCGCCTCTGGAAACACCATATATTTT.

The chain employs TRBV7-2 and TRBJ1-2, with D perhaps TRBD1 (5 bases). This CDR3 region has 14 residues. The V gene lost 1 base and the J gene lost 4 bases, with 10 bases spanning the gap. The V gene's germline CDR1 is SGHTA and CDR2 FQGNSA. The CDR3 coding sequence is TGTGCCAGCAGCTTAGGGGGCAGCCTCTATGGCTACACCTTC. This sequence encodes CASSLGGSLYGYTF.